This TCR beta chain was retrieved from a study of shared clonotypes between healthy human individuals. Only CD45RO-negative cells positively selected for CCR7 counted as naive CD8 cells, so terminally differentiated effector memory CD45RA+ cells were excluded. The repertoire was sequenced with immunoSEQ multiplex PCR; TCRdb's copy has only in-frame clones and lacks some. The sample yields just over 2,000,000 clones, over 85% seen once. Overall study findings and caveats: Memory subsets had estimated richness that was generally smaller than that of naive subsets. Sampling included only blood; tissue repertoires likely differ.

With regard to this clone: The antigen is unknown.

CDR1 is MNHEY, CDR2 SVGAGI, per germline. V lost 4 bases and J 3 bases, leaving 9 bases between the germline ends. The CDR3 extends over 13 amino acids. The rearrangement joins TRBV6-5 to TRBJ1-1; no definite D call. The clonotype comes from a man aged 18 to 29 in good health. The specimen was naive CD8+ T cells sorted from blood. This CDR3 reads CASSWEVYTEAFF. The CDR3 bases are TGTGCCAGCAGTTGGGAGGTTTACACTGAAGCTTTCTTT.